These 32 T cell receptor beta chains originate from one sample sequenced in a study of cytomegalovirus exposure and HLA in healthy donors. It was with 60 Vbeta and 13 Jbeta primers that the PCR ran. The data were produced by immunoSEQ multiplex PCR, yet TCRdb's version contains in-frame clones alone and is incomplete. The table has around 110,000 clones, around 75% seen once. The source material was PBMCs. The receptors originated from a woman aged 18-35 years in good health and CMV-seronegative.

This clone has only one observation. The chain recombines TRBV6-1 with TRBJ1-2; unclear D gene. The ends were cut back, 1 base at V and 13 bases at J, with 10 bases in the middle. The CDR3 covers 11 residues. Germline V CDR1 and CDR2: MNHNS, SASEGT. The CDR3: CASSEDRSGTF. The CDR3 DNA reads TGTGCCAGCAGTGAAGACAGATCCGGCACCTTC.

J is TRBJ1-2 and V is TRBV9, with 8 bases identical to TRBD1. J lost 4 bases, V lost 0 bases, and 8 bases had no gene match. This CDR3 region has 16 residues. Germline CDR1 and CDR2: SGDLS and YYNGEE. The CDR3 sequence is CASSVGPSGGSYGYTF. The CDR3 nucleotides read TGTGCCAGCAGCGTAGGGCCCTCAGGGGGCAGCTATGGCTACACCTTC.

The rearrangement uses TRBV4-1 and TRBJ2-1, with D possibly matching TRBD2 (5 bases). CDR3 length: 14 amino acids. The V gene's germline CDR1 is MGHRA and CDR2 YSYEKL. The V gene lost 3 bases and the J gene lost 6 bases, with 12 bases spanning the gap. The CDR3 DNA reads as TGCGCCAGCAGCCACGGACTGTTTTCCAATGAGCAGTTCTTC. This codes for CASSHGLFSNEQFF.

The J gene is TRBJ2-1, the V gene TRBV27; D uncertain. Trimming left V 4 bases short and J 6 bases short, with 7 bases between. Germline loops: CDR1 MNHEY, CDR2 SMNVEV (reference sequence). This CDR3 has 12 residues. The CDR3 DNA reads as TGTGCCAGCAGTTCCCGGTCCAATGAGCAGTTCTTC. Protein product: CASSSRSNEQFF.

J is TRBJ1-2 and V is TRBV5-5, with 8 positions matching TRBD1. Trimming took 2 bases from V and 2 from J; bases not matched to a gene: 8. This CDR3 has 16 residues. CDR1 is SGHKS, CDR2 YYEKEE, per germline (reference sequence). CDR3 region: CASSFTAGGGNYGYTF. In DNA, the CDR3 is TGTGCCAGCAGCTTTACGGCAGGGGGCGGGAACTATGGCTACACCTTC.

The chain has TRBV25-1 and TRBJ2-7; TRBD1 agrees at 7 bases. This CDR3 has 16 amino acids. After removal of 3 bases from V and 3 bases from J, the junction contained 11 bases not matched to a gene. Per the germline V gene, CDR1 is MGHDK and CDR2 is SYGVNS. CDR3 sequence (DNA): TGTGCCAGCAGTGATTCAAGGACAGGTTCTGGCTACGAGCAGTACTTC. Protein sequence: CASSDSRTGSGYEQYF.

This rearrangement joins TRBV10-1 to TRBJ2-7; TRBD2 matches at 11 bases. Germline loops: CDR1 WNHNN, CDR2 SYGVQD (reference sequence). Losses at the gene ends were 6 bases for V and 0 bases for J; bases not matched to a gene: 7. CDR3 length: 16 amino acids. The CDR3 loop reads CASSPGLAGTSYEQYF. The CDR3 DNA is TGCGCCAGCAGCCCCGGACTAGCGGGTACCTCCTACGAGCAGTACTTC.

V usage is TRBV7-3 and J usage is TRBJ1-1; maybe TRBD1 (5 bases). This CDR3 has 13 amino acids. CDR1 is SGHTA and CDR2 is FQGTGA in the germline V gene. V dropped 5 bases and J dropped 1 base, with 8 bases sitting between them. The CDR3 loop reads CASSLQGNTEAFF. The CDR3 DNA reads as TGTGCCAGCAGCCTTCAGGGGAACACTGAAGCTTTCTTT.

V usage is TRBV5-4 and J usage is TRBJ2-7; TRBD2 might be the D (6 bases). Germline CDR1 and CDR2: SGHNT and YYREEE (reference sequence). Between the trimmed V and J ends, which lost 4 bases and 3 bases, there was a span of 14 bases. The CDR3 is made up of 14 amino acids. The CDR3 DNA reads as TGTGCCAGCAGCCAGGCGGGACTGTTCTACGAGCAGTACTTC. Translated, it gives CASSQAGLFYEQYF.

This clone was counted a single time. The V gene is TRBV7-9, the J gene TRBJ1-2; 7 positions agree with TRBD1. The CDR3 sequence is 14 residues long. Germline V lookup: CDR1 SEHNR, CDR2 FQNEAQ (reference sequence). The junction had 7 bases not matched to a gene; V was cut back by 5 bases and J by 4 bases. The CDR3 DNA reads as TGTGCCAGCAGCCTGGGGTACAGGGGCTATGGCTACACCTTC. Translated, it gives CASSLGYRGYGYTF.

This clone was seen a single time. J is TRBJ2-3 and V is TRBV6-6; 7 bases are shared with TRBD2. Germline CDR1 and CDR2: MNHNY and SVGAGI (reference sequence). With V trimmed by 4 bases and J by 8 bases, 12 bases remained unmatched. The CDR3 totals 15 residues. CDR3 DNA: TGTGCCAGCAGTTCCTTCGAGCGGGGTTCGGGTACGCAGTATTTT. Its translation: CASSSFERGSGTQYF.

The rearrangement links TRBV28 to TRBJ2-7; TRBD1 matches at 9 bases. Looked up from germline, CDR1 is MDHEN and CDR2 is SYDVKM. This CDR3 is 14 amino acids long. Germline trimming cut 4 bases from V and 3 bases from J; bases unmatched to any gene: 4. The CDR3 sequence is CASSSTGGGYEQYF. The DNA of the CDR3 is TGTGCCAGCAGTTCCACAGGGGGCGGCTACGAGCAGTACTTC.

This chain connects TRBV6-6 to TRBJ1-2; D not resolved. V lost 6 bases to trimming and J lost 2 bases, with 10 bases between them. CDR1 is MNHNY and CDR2 is SVGAGI in the germline V gene (reference sequence). This CDR3 has 13 residues. As DNA, the CDR3 is TGTGCCAGCAGCACGACGGGAAACTATGGCTACACCTTC. It codes for CASSTTGNYGYTF.

The V gene is TRBV4-1, the J gene TRBJ1-1; the D gene is possibly TRBD1 (6 bases). CDR3 length equals 13 residues. From germline, CDR1 is MGHRA and CDR2 YSYEKL. The germline V and J ends were trimmed by 3 bases and 3 bases, with 8 bases remaining between them. CDR3 sequence reads: CASSHSGDTEAFF. The CDR3 DNA reads TGCGCCAGCAGCCACTCAGGGGACACTGAAGCTTTCTTT.

The chain couples TRBV13 to TRBJ2-7; maybe TRBD1 (6 bases). With 9 bases removed from V and 5 bases from J, the gap between germline ends came to 14 bases. This CDR3 is 12 amino acids long. From germline, CDR1 is PRHDT and CDR2 FYEKMQ (reference sequence). The CDR3 spells CASRWQGHEQYF. DNA for the CDR3: TGTGCCAGTAGATGGCAGGGGCACGAGCAGTACTTC. Based on the CDR3 plus reference TRBV13 and TRBJ2-7, the full variable domain is AAGVIQSPRHLIKEKRETATLKCYPIPRHDTVYWYQQGPGQDPQFLISFYEKMQSDKGSIPDRFSAQQFSDYHSELNMSSLELGDSALYFCASRWQGHEQYFGPGTRLTVT.

This rearrangement joins TRBV5-1 to TRBJ2-1, with TRBD1 matching 8 bases. Germline CDR1 is SGHRS and CDR2 is YFSETQ. V was clipped by 0 bases and J by 6 bases; unmatched bases: 5. The CDR3 is 15 amino acids. As DNA, the CDR3 is TGCGCCAGCAGCTTGGAAACAGGGGGGTCCAATGAGCAGTTCTTC. This encodes CASSLETGGSNEQFF.

This clone has just one count. The V gene is TRBV6-5, the J gene TRBJ1-1; D remains ambiguous. The germline CDR1 and CDR2 sequences are MNHEY and SVGAGI. The CDR3 totals 14 residues. Trimming stripped 5 bases from V and 4 bases from J, with 14 bases between. The CDR3, as DNA: TGTGCCAGCAGTACGTACCCGAAAGCCACTGAAGCTTTCTTT. Translating gives CASSTYPKATEAFF.

This sequence joins TRBV19 and TRBJ1-5; TRBD1 matches 7 bases. CDR3 length: 15 residues. From germline, CDR1 is LNHDA and CDR2 SQIVND (reference sequence). V gave up 5 bases and J gave up 0 bases; unmatched junction bases: 4. CDR3 nucleotides: TGTGCCAGTAGTTCCTGGGACAGTAGCAATCAGCCCCAGCATTTT. It translates to CASSSWDSSNQPQHF.

V usage is TRBV30 and J usage is TRBJ1-1; 7 nucleotides agree with TRBD1. Germline V gives CDR1 GTSNPN, CDR2 SVGIG (reference sequence). V lost 0 bases to trimming and J lost 5 bases; unmatched junction nucleotides: 3. The CDR3 is 13 amino acids. CDR3 DNA: TGTGCCTGGAGTGTACAGGGGAGGACTGAAGCTTTCTTT. Translating gives CAWSVQGRTEAFF.

The genes are TRBV28 and TRBJ2-7; 8 positions match TRBD2. V shed 8 bases and J 7 bases; nucleotides not matched to a gene: 16. This CDR3 is built from 15 residues. Germline CDR1 and CDR2: MDHEN and SYDVKM. CDR3 loop: CASLSDSGGGREQYF. For the CDR3, the DNA is TGTGCCAGCCTTTCGGACAGCGGGGGCGGGAGGGAGCAGTACTTC. Combining the CDR3 with reference TRBV28 and TRBJ2-7 gives the whole variable domain DVKVTQSSRYLVKRTGEKVFLECVQDMDHENMFWYRQDPGLGLRLIYFSYDVKMKEKGDIPEGYSVSREKKERFSLILESASTNQTSMYLCASLSDSGGGREQYFGPGTRLTVT.

The chain links TRBV6-1 to TRBJ2-3; 7 bases line up with TRBD2. The CDR3 is made up of 11 amino acids. Germline CDR1 MNHNS, CDR2 SASEGT. The V and J ends lost 6 bases and 8 bases, in that order; junction bases with no gene match: 2. The chain's CDR3 is CASRRGVTQYF. The CDR3 DNA is TGTGCCAGCAGACGGGGGGTTACGCAGTATTTT.

This clone was detected only a few times. The V and J genes are TRBV4-1 and TRBJ1-2, with D unresolved. The CDR3 covers 14 residues. V was pared by 0 bases and J by 4 bases, with 9 bases between. Germline-derived CDR1 and CDR2 are MGHRA and YSYEKL. CDR3 in DNA: TGCGCCAGCAGCCAAGAGGGCAATCTCTATGGCTACACCTTC. Its translation: CASSQEGNLYGYTF.

The CDR3 sequence: CASSQDGGNEKLFF. CDR3 bases: TGTGCCAGCAGCCAGGACGGAGGTAATGAAAAACTGTTTTTT. The chain links TRBV9 to TRBJ1-4; D is unresolved. The ends were cut back, 4 bases at V and 4 bases at J, with 11 bases in the middle. Germline V gene data show CDR1 as SGDLS and CDR2 as YYNGEE. The CDR3 totals 14 residues.

This rearrangement joins TRBV5-4 to TRBJ1-6; D is possibly TRBD1 (6 bases). V gave up 2 bases and J gave up 7 bases, with 10 bases separating them. Germline V gives CDR1 SGHNT, CDR2 YYREEE (reference sequence). The CDR3 consists of 14 residues. The CDR3 sequence: CASSFGQLNSPLHF. CDR3 bases: TGTGCCAGCAGCTTCGGACAGCTGAATTCACCCCTCCACTTT.

The gene calls are TRBV27 and TRBJ1-1; 8 nucleotides align to TRBD1. V trimming: 4 bases; J trimming: 1 base; junction bases outside the gene matches: 8. This CDR3 contains 16 residues. Germline CDR1 and CDR2: MNHEY and SMNVEV (reference sequence). The CDR3 loop is CASSSLPGQANTEAFF. In DNA form, the CDR3 reads TGTGCCAGCAGTTCCCTACCGGGACAGGCGAACACTGAAGCTTTCTTT.

This CDR3 is CASSPTAGGNQPQHF. CDR3 nucleotides: TGTGCCAGCAGCCCCACCGCAGGGGGCAATCAGCCCCAGCATTTT. This chain links TRBV6-5 with TRBJ1-5, with D possibly TRBD1 on 6 matching bases. The CDR3 is 15 residues long. Germline CDR1 and CDR2: MNHEY and SVGAGI. V was clipped by 6 bases and J by 2 bases, with 14 bases between them.

The chain recombines TRBV6-5 with TRBJ2-3, with D uncertain. The CDR3 runs 12 residues. CDR1 MNHEY and CDR2 SVGAGI come from the germline V gene. Trimming removed 6 bases at V and 3 bases at J, with 7 bases between. DNA for the CDR3: TGTGCCAGCAGCTCCCCGACAGATACGCAGTATTTT. Encoded protein: CASSSPTDTQYF.

This clone has just one count. The genes are TRBV7-9 and TRBJ2-7, with D possibly being TRBD1 (5 bases). The CDR3 length is 13 residues. V dropped 7 bases and J dropped 11 bases, with 21 bases sitting between them. CDR1 and CDR2 (germline): SEHNR, FQNEAQ (reference sequence). CDR3 sequence: CASTASRASEEYF. The CDR3 DNA follows: TGTGCCAGCACCGCAAGCAGGGCTTCAGAGGAGTACTTC.

This rearrangement joins TRBV6-5 to TRBJ2-3; a weak D match, TRBD2 (5 bases). The CDR3 runs to 14 residues. V was clipped by 5 bases and J by 6 bases, with 15 bases between them. Germline V gene data show CDR1 as MNHEY and CDR2 as SVGAGI. The CDR3 here is CASSKNGLRDTQYF. The CDR3 nucleotides read TGTGCCAGCAGTAAGAATGGACTGCGGGATACGCAGTATTTT.

This chain connects TRBV5-1 to TRBJ1-5, with D possibly matching TRBD1 (5 bases). CDR3 length: 12 residues. V gave up 1 base and J gave up 6 bases, with 5 bases separating them. Germline assignment: CDR1 SGHRS and CDR2 YFSETQ. DNA of the CDR3: TGCGCCAGCAGCTTGACAGGTCAGCCCCAGCATTTT. Protein: CASSLTGQPQHF.

A few counts support this clone. The gene calls are TRBV4-2 and TRBJ2-1; 8 bases align to TRBD2. Germline loops: CDR1 LGHNA, CDR2 YNFKEQ. V shed 1 base and J 5 bases; nucleotides not matched to a gene: 7. This CDR3 region has 16 residues. The CDR3 DNA reads as TGTGCCAGCAGCCAAGCACTAGCGGAGGGCCACAATGAGCAGTTCTTC. It yields the protein CASSQALAEGHNEQFF.

This clone was seen a few times. This sequence joins TRBV4-2 and TRBJ1-1; a possible D gene is TRBD1 (5 bases). The V and J ends lost 0 bases and 5 bases respectively, with 16 bases between them. Germline assignment: CDR1 LGHNA and CDR2 YNFKEQ. The CDR3 runs 16 residues. This chain's CDR3 is CASSQEVGRAQTEAFF. CDR3 bases: TGTGCCAGCAGCCAAGAAGTCGGCAGGGCTCAGACTGAAGCTTTCTTT.